This TCR beta chain was identified during a study of T cells in Graves' hyperthyroidism and ophthalmopathy. It was RNA transcripts that yielded the amplified TCR beta CDR3 regions. When the TCR CDR3 underwent first-round RT-PCR, the HTBI primer set was used. MiXCR, applied by TCRdb to the multiplex PCR reads, yields one record per CDR3 protein. Of 370,000 or so distinct CDR3 sequences listed, 25% are singletons. The V gene lost 7 bases and the J gene lost 1 base, with 11 bases spanning the gap. Germline assignment: CDR1 SNHLY and CDR2 FYNNEI. The CDR3 totals 14 residues. This TCR came from a man aged 45-65 years with Graves' hyperthyroidism. The sample consisted of blood. This chain connects TRBV2 to TRBJ1-5; possibly TRBD1 for D (5 bases). The CDR3 bases are TGTGCCAGCAATGACAGATTAAGCAATCAGCCCCAGCATTTT. Its translation: CASNDRLSNQPQHF.